Below are 4 T cell receptor beta chains sequenced from a single sample in a study of cytomegalovirus exposure and HLA in healthy donors. PCR used 60 Vbeta primers and 13 Jbeta primers. Libraries were prepared by immunoSEQ multiplex PCR; TCRdb keeps only in-frame clonotypes and omits some of them. The top ten hold 6.7% of the sample, which has some 150,000 clones, approximately 79% seen once. The sequenced sample consisted of PBMCs. The receptors come from a woman in her thirties or forties in good health and CMV-seropositive.

The gene calls are TRBV5-1 and TRBJ1-1; 9 bases match TRBD1. The CDR3 runs 18 residues. CDR1 SGHRS and CDR2 YFSETQ come from the germline V gene. The ends lost 4 bases at V and 1 base at J; junction bases unmatched: 14. This CDR3 is CASSESPGTGFSNTEAFF. Here the CDR3 DNA reads TGCGCCAGCAGCGAAAGCCCCGGGACAGGGTTCTCGAACACTGAAGCTTTCTTT.

The gene calls are TRBV7-2 and TRBJ1-2; D is perhaps TRBD1 (6 bases). V lost 5 bases and J lost 5, with 18 bases in between. This CDR3 is built from 15 residues. CDR1 is SGHTA and CDR2 is FQGNSA in the germline V gene. The CDR3 DNA is TGTGCCAGCAGCGAGGCCCAGGGGCAGAGGTATGGCTACACCTTC. Its protein product is CASSEAQGQRYGYTF.

The chain links TRBV23-1 to TRBJ2-3; D is possibly TRBD2 (7 bases). TRBV23-1 has ORF status, its function being uncertain. Between the trimmed V and J ends, which lost 0 bases and 1 base, there was a span of 14 bases. The CDR3 covers 17 residues. For the CDR3, the DNA is TGCGCCAGCAGTCAATCCGAGGGGGGGGAGGGCACAGATACGCAGTATTTT. Its translation is CASSQSEGGEGTDTQYF.

The V and J genes are TRBV6-6 and TRBJ2-5, with D unresolved. The end of the DNA fits TRBJ2-7 better, so the J call may be wrong. The germline gives CDR1 MNHNY, CDR2 SVGAGI (reference sequence). The CDR3 contains 11 residues. This chain's CDR3 is CASSSYYEQYF. DNA of the CDR3: TGTGCCAGCAGCTCGTACTACGAGCAGTACTTC.